The clone carrying this TCR beta chain was seen repeatedly, ten times or more. Its target is not known. These data belong to a study of CD8 T cells in ankylosing spondylitis. Points from the study as a whole: Characteristic, it appeared, of ankylosing spondylitis blood was a TCR beta motif of roughly eight highly homologous variants. Significantly higher representation of disease-linked clones was reported for matched ankylosing spondylitis synovial fluid. Clones linked to the disease showed a CD8+ phenotype. They occurred at relatively low frequencies in peripheral blood.

The CDR3 has 15 residues. Trimming removed 3 bases from V and 2 bases from J; junction bases left unmatched: 5. Looked up from germline, CDR1 is MNHEY and CDR2 is SMNVEV (reference sequence). TCRdb passed the 5' RACE reads through MiXCR, listing each CDR3 protein once. Of some 700,000 distinct CDR3 sequences in the sample, around 19% were seen once. The chain links TRBV27 to TRBJ2-3; 7 bases align to TRBD1. This sequence originates from a male donor with ankylosing spondylitis. The sample was blood, either unsorted or a sorted T cell fraction (not recorded which). CDR3 DNA sequence: TGTGCCAGCAGTTTCACAGGGGTCTTCACAGATACGCAGTATTTT. Amino acid sequence: CASSFTGVFTDTQYF.